These T cell receptor beta chains were read from a single sample in a study of CD8+CD57+ T cells in acquired aplastic anemia. TCRdb processed the reads anew with MiXCR; each CDR3 protein has one entry. The sample contains approximately 130,000 distinct CDR3 sequences, around two fifths of which appear only once. The sample consisted of sorted CD4+, CD8+, or CD8+CD57+ T cells (not recorded which) from PBMCs. The receptors shown here come from a human donor in good health, serving as a control. Both conserved end residues are part of each CDR3. Fields, in order: V gene, D gene, J gene, clone size, CDR3 protein, CDR3 DNA. A D gene is named only where the DNA matches it firmly. Size is stated for part of the rows, as once, few or many counts, or as a class when the clone is expanded.

>TRBV7-2|-|TRBJ2-7|-
CASRTAPYEQYF
TGTGCCAGCAGGACAGCCCCCTACGAGCAGTACTTC
>TRBV2|-|TRBJ2-1|-
CASSGGEFNEQFF
TGTGCCAGCAGTGGCGGGGAATTCAATGAGCAGTTCTTC
>TRBV10-3|TRBD2|TRBJ2-1|-
CAISGLDSGGPYNEQFF
TGTGCCATCAGTGGTCTTGATAGCGGGGGACCCTACAATGAGCAGTTCTTC
>TRBV6-5|-|TRBJ2-1|many
CASSIESYNEQFF
TGTGCCAGCAGTATCGAGTCCTACAATGAGCAGTTCTTC
>TRBV5-1|TRBD1|TRBJ1-2|-
CASSPGGGSNTGTGNYGYTF
TGCGCCAGCAGCCCGGGAGGAGGATCGAACACCGGGACAGGAAACTATGGCTACACCTTC
>TRBV19|-|TRBJ1-2|-
CASSVQRTVGYTF
TGTGCCAGTAGTGTCCAACGGACAGTTGGCTACACCTTC
>TRBV12-3/TRBV12-4|TRBD1|TRBJ1-1|-
CASSLGQGRVAEAFF
TGTGCCAGCAGTTTGGGACAGGGTAGAGTTGCTGAAGCTTTCTTT
>TRBV25-1|-|TRBJ2-5|-
CASGGQETEYF
TGTGCCAGCGGGGGCCAAGAGACCGAGTACTTC
>TRBV5-1|TRBD2|TRBJ2-3|once
CASRAAGGADAQYF
TGCGCCAGCAGAGCAGCGGGGGGGGCAGATGCGCAGTATTTT
>TRBV3-1|-|TRBJ1-1|few
CASSQGGVEGEAFF
TGTGCCAGCAGCCAAGGTGGGGTGGAGGGTGAAGCTTTCTTT
>TRBV18|TRBD2|TRBJ2-3|-
CASSPLAGMTDTQYF
TGTGCCAGCTCACCTCTAGCGGGAATGACAGATACGCAGTATTTT
>TRBV11-3|TRBD2|TRBJ2-1|-
CASSLVTSGQGSQFF
TGTGCCAGCAGCTTAGTTACTAGCGGCCAGGGGTCCCAGTTCTTC
>TRBV20-1|-|TRBJ2-7|many
CSARFGGSSYEQYF
TGCAGTGCTAGATTCGGGGGTAGCTCCTACGAGCAGTACTTC
>TRBV2|TRBD2|TRBJ2-3|few
CASSDLRGGRDTQYF
TGTGCCAGCAGTGATTTGCGGGGGGGCCGAGATACGCAGTATTTT
>TRBV20-1|-|TRBJ2-7|many
CSARGQDKLYF
TGCAGTGCTAGAGGACAGGATAAGTTGTACTTC
>TRBV7-3|TRBD1|TRBJ2-3|-
CASSPQGADTQYF
TGTGCCAGCAGCCCCCAGGGGGCAGATACGCAGTATTTT
>TRBV9|-|TRBJ2-2|-
CASSVAVGELFF
TGTGCCAGCAGCGTAGCGGTCGGGGAGCTGTTTTTT
>TRBV7-3|-|TRBJ2-7|-
CASSPRAGDYEQYF
TGCGCCAGCAGCCCCCGGGCAGGGGACTACGAGCAGTACTTC
>TRBV7-8|TRBD2|TRBJ2-7|many
CASSPRTSGSFSEQYF
TGTGCCAGCAGCCCCCGGACTAGCGGGAGCTTTAGCGAGCAGTACTTC
>TRBV25-1|-|TRBJ2-2|many
CASSELGTGELFF
TGTGCCAGCAGTGAGCTAGGGACCGGGGAGCTGTTTTTT
>TRBV9|TRBD2|TRBJ2-1|many
CASSVASGRALEQFF
TGTGCCAGCAGCGTAGCGAGCGGGAGGGCCCTCGAGCAGTTCTTC
>TRBV10-3|TRBD1|TRBJ2-1|-
CAIAGGRGDEQFF
TGTGCCATAGCAGGGGGACGAGGGGATGAGCAGTTCTTC
>TRBV2|-|TRBJ2-5|-
CASRGDSGSQYF
TGTGCCAGCAGAGGGGACTCGGGGTCCCAGTACTTC
>TRBV19|TRBD1|TRBJ2-7|many
CASSPRWGQGAYEQYF
TGTGCCAGTAGTCCCCGTTGGGGACAGGGGGCCTACGAGCAGTACTTC
>TRBV11-2|TRBD2|TRBJ2-2|-
CASSTHSGGRTGELFF
TGTGCCAGCAGCACTCACTCGGGGGGGCGTACCGGGGAGCTGTTTTTT
>TRBV4-2|-|TRBJ2-3|many
CASSQDLGTSTDTQYF
TGTGCCAGCAGCCAAGATCTCGGGACTAGCACAGATACGCAGTATTTT
>TRBV20-1|TRBD1|TRBJ2-7|many
CSANDRGDEQYF
TGCAGTGCTAACGACAGGGGGGACGAGCAGTACTTC
>TRBV7-9|-|TRBJ2-7|many
CASSGPPGGTSYEQYF
TGTGCCAGCAGCGGACCTCCCGGCGGGACCTCCTACGAGCAGTACTTC
>TRBV18|-|TRBJ1-4|few
CASSLRPATNEKLFF
TGTGCCAGCTCACTACGGCCCGCAACTAATGAAAAACTGTTTTTT
>TRBV19|TRBD1|TRBJ2-5|-
CASSIGTGPQETQYF
TGTGCCAGTAGTATAGGGACAGGGCCGCAAGAGACCCAGTACTTC
>TRBV6-5|-|TRBJ1-6|many
CASSFGGYSPLHF
TGTGCCAGCAGTTTCGGCGGTTATTCACCCCTCCACTTT
>TRBV29-1|-|TRBJ1-6|once
CSVQPGRNSPLHF
TGCAGCGTTCAACCGGGGCGGAATTCACCCCTCCACTTT
>TRBV19|-|TRBJ2-5|many
CASSRGGQAQETQYF
TGTGCCAGTAGTCGCGGGGGACAGGCACAAGAGACCCAGTACTTC
>TRBV7-8|TRBD1|TRBJ1-2|-
CASSLVRTGGGYTF
TGTGCCAGCAGCCTCGTCCGAACAGGGGGGGGCTACACCTTC
>TRBV3-1|TRBD1|TRBJ1-4|-
CASGQQGVTATNEKLFF
TGTGCCAGCGGCCAACAGGGGGTTACTGCAACTAATGAAAAACTGTTTTTT
>TRBV5-1|TRBD2|TRBJ2-5|many
CASSSGERGGVGETQYF
TGCGCCAGCAGCTCTGGCGAGCGGGGGGGCGTTGGAGAGACCCAGTACTTC
>TRBV30|-|TRBJ1-6|many
CAWSIPGSYNSPLHF
TGTGCCTGGAGTATCCCAGGGTCCTATAATTCACCCCTCCACTTT
>TRBV5-1|-|TRBJ1-2|many
CASSHRTDGYGYTF
TGCGCCAGCAGCCATAGGACAGACGGCTATGGCTACACCTTC
>TRBV11-2|-|TRBJ2-1|many
CASSLDGFSYNEQFF
TGTGCCAGCAGCTTAGACGGTTTTTCCTACAATGAGCAGTTCTTC